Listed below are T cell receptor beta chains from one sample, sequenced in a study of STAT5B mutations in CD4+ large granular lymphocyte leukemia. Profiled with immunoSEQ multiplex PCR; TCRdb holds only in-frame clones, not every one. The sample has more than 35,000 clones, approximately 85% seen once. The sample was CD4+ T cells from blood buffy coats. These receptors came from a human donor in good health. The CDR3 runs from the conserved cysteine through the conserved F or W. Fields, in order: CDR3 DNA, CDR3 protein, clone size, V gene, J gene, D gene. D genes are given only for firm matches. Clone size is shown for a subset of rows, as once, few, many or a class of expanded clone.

CDR3nt: TGTGCCAGCAGCCAAGAAGTCTCCCTAGAGCAGTTCTTC
CDR3aa: CASSQEVSLEQFF
abundance: once
v_gene: TRBV4-2
j_gene: TRBJ2-1
d_gene: .

CDR3nt: TGTGCCAGCAGTGAAGCATTGGGACAAGCCTACGAGCAGTACTTC
CDR3aa: CASSEALGQAYEQYF
abundance: .
v_gene: TRBV6-1
j_gene: TRBJ2-7
d_gene: .

CDR3nt: TGTGCCATCAGAGGGGCGGGAGGGCCCTACAATGAGCAGTTCTTC
CDR3aa: CAIRGAGGPYNEQFF
abundance: .
v_gene: TRBV10-3
j_gene: TRBJ2-1
d_gene: TRBD2

CDR3nt: TGTGCCAGCGGACAGGGGGCGCGACAAGAGACCCAGTACTTC
CDR3aa: CASGQGARQETQYF
abundance: .
v_gene: TRBV6-6
j_gene: TRBJ2-5
d_gene: TRBD1

CDR3nt: TGTGCCAGCAGCCGTCGGGGAGCCGATCAGCCCCAGCATTTT
CDR3aa: CASSRRGADQPQHF
abundance: .
v_gene: TRBV6-5
j_gene: TRBJ1-5
d_gene: .

CDR3nt: TGTGCCAGCAGCTTAGGACAAGACAATGAGCAGTTCTTC
CDR3aa: CASSLGQDNEQFF
abundance: .
v_gene: TRBV11-3
j_gene: TRBJ2-1
d_gene: .

CDR3nt: TGCGCCAGCAGTGAGTCATTGGGCGGGCAAGAGACCCAGTACTTC
CDR3aa: CASSESLGGQETQYF
abundance: .
v_gene: TRBV10-1
j_gene: TRBJ2-5
d_gene: .

CDR3nt: TGTGCCAGCAGTAGGATACAGGGAAATAGCAACCAGCCCCAGCATTTT
CDR3aa: CASSRIQGNSNQPQHF
abundance: .
v_gene: TRBV28
j_gene: TRBJ1-5
d_gene: .

CDR3nt: TGTGCCAGCTCACCAACGAGAGGGGCCAACGTCCTGACTTTC
CDR3aa: CASSPTRGANVLTF
abundance: .
v_gene: TRBV18
j_gene: TRBJ2-6
d_gene: .

CDR3nt: TGCGCCAGCAGCCCCGGGAAGGCAGGACATAGCAATCAGCCCCAGCATTTT
CDR3aa: CASSPGKAGHSNQPQHF
abundance: .
v_gene: TRBV4-1
j_gene: TRBJ1-5
d_gene: .

CDR3nt: TGTGCCAGCAGTGACGGACAGGGGGACACAGATACGCAGTATTTT
CDR3aa: CASSDGQGDTDTQYF
abundance: .
v_gene: TRBV6-4
j_gene: TRBJ2-3
d_gene: TRBD1

CDR3nt: TGTGCCAGCAGCTTAGTCATTCAGGCCTACAATGAGCAGTTCTTC
CDR3aa: CASSLVIQAYNEQFF
abundance: .
v_gene: TRBV11-2
j_gene: TRBJ2-1
d_gene: .

CDR3nt: TGTGAGACGGGAGGGAGCGCTCGGGAGCAGTACTTC
CDR3aa: CETGGSAREQYF
abundance: .
v_gene: TRBV11-3
j_gene: TRBJ2-7
d_gene: TRBD2

CDR3nt: TGCGCCAGCAAGGTCGAGCAGTACTTC
CDR3aa: CASKVEQYF
abundance: .
v_gene: TRBV10-1
j_gene: TRBJ2-7
d_gene: .

CDR3nt: TGCGCCAGCAGACCGGCGGGTTTCCACGAGCAGTACTTC
CDR3aa: CASRPAGFHEQYF
abundance: .
v_gene: TRBV5-1
j_gene: TRBJ2-7
d_gene: .

CDR3nt: TGTGCCTGGAGGGGGGACTACAATGAGCAGTTCTTC
CDR3aa: CAWRGDYNEQFF
abundance: .
v_gene: TRBV30
j_gene: TRBJ2-1
d_gene: .

CDR3nt: TGTGCCAGCAGTTACTTGGGAAATGGCTACACCTTC
CDR3aa: CASSYLGNGYTF
abundance: once
v_gene: TRBV6-5
j_gene: TRBJ1-2
d_gene: .

CDR3nt: TGTGCCAGCAGTTTTGGGGGGGCCTCAACCTACGAGCAGTACTTC
CDR3aa: CASSFGGASTYEQYF
abundance: .
v_gene: TRBV6-5
j_gene: TRBJ2-7
d_gene: .

CDR3nt: TGTGCCAGCAGCTTGTTCGACAGGGGGCGTGAAAAACTGTTTTTT
CDR3aa: CASSLFDRGREKLFF
abundance: once
v_gene: TRBV5-4
j_gene: TRBJ1-4
d_gene: TRBD1

CDR3nt: TGTGCCAGTAGTATTTCTGCAACTAATGAAAAACTGTTTTTT
CDR3aa: CASSISATNEKLFF
abundance: .
v_gene: TRBV19
j_gene: TRBJ1-4
d_gene: .

CDR3nt: TGTGCCAGCAGTGAAATCAGTCGGCTACAGCGAGACACCATATATTTT
CDR3aa: CASSEISRLQRDTIYF
abundance: .
v_gene: TRBV2
j_gene: TRBJ1-3
d_gene: .

CDR3nt: TGTGCCAGCAGCTTAGGGGGTCCCCTTGGGAATGAGCAGTTCTTC
CDR3aa: CASSLGGPLGNEQFF
abundance: .
v_gene: TRBV7-2
j_gene: TRBJ2-1
d_gene: .

CDR3nt: TGTGCCAGCAGCTCTACAGGGGCTGGGGCCAACGTCCTGACTTTC
CDR3aa: CASSSTGAGANVLTF
abundance: .
v_gene: TRBV5-4
j_gene: TRBJ2-6
d_gene: TRBD1

CDR3nt: TGCAGCGTCTCGGGTCAGGGGGGAAGGACCGGGGAGCTGTTTTTT
CDR3aa: CSVSGQGGRTGELFF
abundance: .
v_gene: TRBV29-1
j_gene: TRBJ2-2
d_gene: .

CDR3nt: TGTGCCAGCTCGACGGGAGCCACCTACAATGAGCAGTTCTTC
CDR3aa: CASSTGATYNEQFF
abundance: .
v_gene: TRBV2
j_gene: TRBJ2-1
d_gene: .

CDR3nt: TGCGCCAGCAGCCGGGGGACTAGCGGGAATGAGCAGTTCTTC
CDR3aa: CASSRGTSGNEQFF
abundance: .
v_gene: TRBV5-1
j_gene: TRBJ2-1
d_gene: TRBD2

CDR3nt: TGTGCCATCAGTGAGACAGGGCGGGATGACGGCTACACCTTC
CDR3aa: CAISETGRDDGYTF
abundance: .
v_gene: TRBV10-3
j_gene: TRBJ1-2
d_gene: .

CDR3nt: TGCGCCAGCATGGTCCAAGGGTTAGAAGTGGCCGGGGAGCTGTTTTTT
CDR3aa: CASMVQGLEVAGELFF
abundance: .
v_gene: TRBV5-1
j_gene: TRBJ2-2
d_gene: .

CDR3nt: TGTGCCACCTATCGCCCGGGGGAAAACGAGCAGTACTTC
CDR3aa: CATYRPGENEQYF
abundance: .
v_gene: TRBV10-3
j_gene: TRBJ2-7
d_gene: .

CDR3nt: TGTGCCAGCGGGGGCTGGGAGAACACTGAAGCTTTCTTT
CDR3aa: CASGGWENTEAFF
abundance: .
v_gene: TRBV7-9
j_gene: TRBJ1-1
d_gene: .

CDR3nt: TGCGCCAGCAGCTTGGGTTCCTCGCGGGGGGGCGATTTCCACGAGCAGTACTTC
CDR3aa: CASSLGSSRGGDFHEQYF
abundance: .
v_gene: TRBV5-1
j_gene: TRBJ2-7
d_gene: TRBD2

CDR3nt: TGTGCCAGCAGCCAAGACAGAACCTACAATGAGCAGTTCTTC
CDR3aa: CASSQDRTYNEQFF
abundance: once
v_gene: TRBV28
j_gene: TRBJ2-1
d_gene: .

CDR3nt: TGTGCCAGCAGTGAAGCTGGACAGGGCGGTACTGAAGCTTTCTTT
CDR3aa: CASSEAGQGGTEAFF
abundance: .
v_gene: TRBV6-1
j_gene: TRBJ1-1
d_gene: TRBD1

CDR3nt: TGTGCCTTGGGGACTAGCGGGAGTTCGAACACCGGGGAGCTGTTTTTT
CDR3aa: CALGTSGSSNTGELFF
abundance: .
v_gene: TRBV10-3
j_gene: TRBJ2-2
d_gene: TRBD2

CDR3nt: TGTGCCTGGAGTCCCCTGGGCAGGGGGCATCAGCCCCAGCATTTT
CDR3aa: CAWSPLGRGHQPQHF
abundance: .
v_gene: TRBV30
j_gene: TRBJ1-5
d_gene: TRBD1

CDR3nt: TGTGCCAGCCGGTCGGGGGAGGACACTGAAGCTTTCTTT
CDR3aa: CASRSGEDTEAFF
abundance: .
v_gene: TRBV27
j_gene: TRBJ1-1
d_gene: .

CDR3nt: TGTGCCAGCAGCCCAACGCCAGGGGGGAATGAGCAGTTCTTC
CDR3aa: CASSPTPGGNEQFF
abundance: .
v_gene: TRBV6-5
j_gene: TRBJ2-1
d_gene: .

CDR3nt: TGTGCCAGCGGGGGACGAGAGACCCAGTACTTC
CDR3aa: CASGGRETQYF
abundance: .
v_gene: TRBV28
j_gene: TRBJ2-5
d_gene: .

CDR3nt: TGTGCCAGCAGTGCCACTACAGGGTTCGAGGAGACCCAGTACTTC
CDR3aa: CASSATTGFEETQYF
abundance: .
v_gene: TRBV6-1
j_gene: TRBJ2-5
d_gene: .

CDR3nt: TGTGCCAGCAGCTCTATTAGCGGGAGAGGGACAGATACGCAGTATTTT
CDR3aa: CASSSISGRGTDTQYF
abundance: few
v_gene: TRBV11-3
j_gene: TRBJ2-3
d_gene: TRBD2

CDR3nt: TGCAGCGTTGGTCAGGGGGCCGACACCGGGGAGCTGTTTTTT
CDR3aa: CSVGQGADTGELFF
abundance: once
v_gene: TRBV29-1
j_gene: TRBJ2-2
d_gene: TRBD1

CDR3nt: TGTGCCATCAAGGGGTCTAGCGGGAGGAGGGACAATGAGCAGTTCTTC
CDR3aa: CAIKGSSGRRDNEQFF
abundance: few
v_gene: TRBV10-3
j_gene: TRBJ2-1
d_gene: TRBD2

CDR3nt: TGTGCCGCGGCGGGGGGAGAAGGTTCCGGCGTAAGTGAAAAACTGTTTTTT
CDR3aa: CAAAGGEGSGVSEKLFF
abundance: once
v_gene: TRBV10-3
j_gene: TRBJ1-4
d_gene: .

CDR3nt: TGTGCCAGTATCGGGACAGGGACCGAAGACTCTTATAGCAATCAGCCCCAGCATTTT
CDR3aa: CASIGTGTEDSYSNQPQHF
abundance: .
v_gene: TRBV19
j_gene: TRBJ1-5
d_gene: TRBD1

CDR3nt: TGTGCCAGCAGTTACTCGACACAGGGGGCTGGCTACACCTTC
CDR3aa: CASSYSTQGAGYTF
abundance: .
v_gene: TRBV6-5
j_gene: TRBJ1-2
d_gene: TRBD1

CDR3nt: TGTGCCAGCAGCGTAACCCCCCAGCATACAGATACGCAGTATTTT
CDR3aa: CASSVTPQHTDTQYF
abundance: once
v_gene: TRBV9
j_gene: TRBJ2-3
d_gene: .

CDR3nt: TGTGCCAGCAGTGAAGTAGGCAGGGGAGGCTATGGCTACACCTTC
CDR3aa: CASSEVGRGGYGYTF
abundance: .
v_gene: TRBV2
j_gene: TRBJ1-2
d_gene: .

CDR3nt: TGTGCCAGCAGCTTACAGGGTTATGGCTACACCTTC
CDR3aa: CASSLQGYGYTF
abundance: once
v_gene: TRBV7-2
j_gene: TRBJ1-2
d_gene: .

CDR3nt: TGTGCCAGTAGGAAACAGGGGTACCAAGAGACCCAGTACTTC
CDR3aa: CASRKQGYQETQYF
abundance: .
v_gene: TRBV19
j_gene: TRBJ2-5
d_gene: TRBD1

CDR3nt: TGTGCCAGCAGTGAAGCATCAGGGGATCAGCCCCAGCATTTT
CDR3aa: CASSEASGDQPQHF
abundance: .
v_gene: TRBV2
j_gene: TRBJ1-5
d_gene: .

CDR3nt: TGTGCCAGCTCCCAACCACCGGCGTGGGGAAGAAACACTGAAGCTTTCTTT
CDR3aa: CASSQPPAWGRNTEAFF
abundance: .
v_gene: TRBV18
j_gene: TRBJ1-1
d_gene: .

CDR3nt: TGTGCCAGCAGCGTAGCCTGGGACACTGAAGCTTTCTTT
CDR3aa: CASSVAWDTEAFF
abundance: few
v_gene: TRBV9
j_gene: TRBJ1-1
d_gene: .

CDR3nt: TGTGCCAGTCGGACAGGGGCTGGAAACACCATATATTTT
CDR3aa: CASRTGAGNTIYF
abundance: .
v_gene: TRBV19
j_gene: TRBJ1-3
d_gene: TRBD1

CDR3nt: TGCGCCAGCAGTGTTGGGCCGCCAGGGGGCCGCTCTGGGGCCAACGTCCTGACTTTC
CDR3aa: CASSVGPPGGRSGANVLTF
abundance: .
v_gene: TRBV5-1
j_gene: TRBJ2-6
d_gene: TRBD1

CDR3nt: TGTGCCAGCAGATCGTTGGACATATTTGAAAAACTGTTTTTT
CDR3aa: CASRSLDIFEKLFF
abundance: .
v_gene: TRBV2
j_gene: TRBJ1-4
d_gene: .

CDR3nt: TGTGCCAGCAGTTTAAGCGGACAGGGGACCGATACGCAGTATTTT
CDR3aa: CASSLSGQGTDTQYF
abundance: .
v_gene: TRBV28
j_gene: TRBJ2-3
d_gene: TRBD1

CDR3nt: TGTGCCAGCAGCCTAGCGGGGGAGAACACCGGGGAGCTGTTTTTT
CDR3aa: CASSLAGENTGELFF
abundance: .
v_gene: TRBV4-2
j_gene: TRBJ2-2
d_gene: TRBD2

CDR3nt: TGCGCCAGCAGCACCGTGACTAGCGGGAGTGCTGTGCAGTACTTC
CDR3aa: CASSTVTSGSAVQYF
abundance: .
v_gene: TRBV5-1
j_gene: TRBJ2-7
d_gene: TRBD2

CDR3nt: TGTGCCAGCAGACTGACAGGGGCCCCCTCCTCCTACGAGCAGTACTTC
CDR3aa: CASRLTGAPSSYEQYF
abundance: .
v_gene: TRBV27
j_gene: TRBJ2-7
d_gene: TRBD1

CDR3nt: TGTGCCAGCAGCTTGGCCTCGTTTGAGGGGGAGACCCAGTACTTC
CDR3aa: CASSLASFEGETQYF
abundance: .
v_gene: TRBV7-2
j_gene: TRBJ2-5
d_gene: .